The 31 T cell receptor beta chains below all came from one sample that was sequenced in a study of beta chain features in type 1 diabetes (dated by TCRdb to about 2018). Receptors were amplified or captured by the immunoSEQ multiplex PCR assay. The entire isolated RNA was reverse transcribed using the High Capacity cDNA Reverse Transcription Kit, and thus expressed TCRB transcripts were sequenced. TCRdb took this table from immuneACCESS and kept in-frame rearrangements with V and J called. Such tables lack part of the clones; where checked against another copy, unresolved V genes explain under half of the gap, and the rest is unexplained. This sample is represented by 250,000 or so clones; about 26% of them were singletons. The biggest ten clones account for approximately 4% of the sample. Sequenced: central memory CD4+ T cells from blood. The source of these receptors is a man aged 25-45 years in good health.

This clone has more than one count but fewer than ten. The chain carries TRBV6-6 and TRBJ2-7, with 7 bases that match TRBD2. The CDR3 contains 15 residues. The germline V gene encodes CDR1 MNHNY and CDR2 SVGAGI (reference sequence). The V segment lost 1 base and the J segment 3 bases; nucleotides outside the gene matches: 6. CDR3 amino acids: CASSYFNGGSYEQYF. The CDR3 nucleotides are TGTGCCAGCAGTTACTTTAATGGCGGGAGCTACGAGCAGTACTTC.

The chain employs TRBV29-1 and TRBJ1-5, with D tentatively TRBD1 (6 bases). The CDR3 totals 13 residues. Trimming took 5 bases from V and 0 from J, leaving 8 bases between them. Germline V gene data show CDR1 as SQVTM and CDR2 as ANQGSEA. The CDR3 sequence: CSVRGNSNQPQHF. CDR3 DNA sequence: TGCAGCGTTAGGGGGAATAGCAATCAGCCCCAGCATTTT.

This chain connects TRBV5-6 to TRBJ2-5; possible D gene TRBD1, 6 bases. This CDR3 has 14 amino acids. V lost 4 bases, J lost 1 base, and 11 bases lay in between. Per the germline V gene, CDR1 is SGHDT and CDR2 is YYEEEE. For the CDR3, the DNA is TGTGCCAGCAGCGCCTGGGACACCCAAGAGACCCAGTACTTC. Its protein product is CASSAWDTQETQYF. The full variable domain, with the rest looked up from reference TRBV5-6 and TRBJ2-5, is DAGVTQSPTHLIKTRGQQVTLRCSPKSGHDTVSWYQQALGQGPQFIFQYYEEEERQRGNFPDRFSGHQFPNYSSELNVNALLLGDSALYLCASSAWDTQETQYFGPGTRLLVL.

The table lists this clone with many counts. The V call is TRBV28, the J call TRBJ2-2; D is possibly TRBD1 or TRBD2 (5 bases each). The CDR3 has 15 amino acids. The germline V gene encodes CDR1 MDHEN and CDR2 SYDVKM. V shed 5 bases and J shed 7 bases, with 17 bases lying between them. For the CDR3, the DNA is TGTGCCAGCAGTCCTACAGGAGGACGGGGCGGGGAGCTGTTTTTT. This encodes CASSPTGGRGGELFF.

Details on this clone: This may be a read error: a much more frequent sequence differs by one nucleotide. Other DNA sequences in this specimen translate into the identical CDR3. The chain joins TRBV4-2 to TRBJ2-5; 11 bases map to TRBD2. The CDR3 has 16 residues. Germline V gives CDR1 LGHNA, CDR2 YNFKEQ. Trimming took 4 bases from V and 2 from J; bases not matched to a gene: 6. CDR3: CASSLSRTSGQETQYF. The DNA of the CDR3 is TGTGCCAGCAGCCTAAGCCGGACTAGCGGGCAAGAGACCCAGTACTTC.

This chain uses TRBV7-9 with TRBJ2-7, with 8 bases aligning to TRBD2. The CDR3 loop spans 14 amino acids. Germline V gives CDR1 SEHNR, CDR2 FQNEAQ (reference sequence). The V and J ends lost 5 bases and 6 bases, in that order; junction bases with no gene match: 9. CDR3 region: CASSPRGGGSEQYF. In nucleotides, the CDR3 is TGTGCCAGCAGCCCCCGGGGGGGCGGCAGCGAGCAGTACTTC.

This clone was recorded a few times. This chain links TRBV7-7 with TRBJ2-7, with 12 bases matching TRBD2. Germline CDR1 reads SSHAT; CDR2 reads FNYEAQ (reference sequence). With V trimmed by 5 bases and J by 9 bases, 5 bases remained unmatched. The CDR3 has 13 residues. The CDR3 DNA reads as TGTGCCAGCAGCCCGACTAGCGGGGGCTTGCAGTACTTC. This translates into CASSPTSGGLQYF.

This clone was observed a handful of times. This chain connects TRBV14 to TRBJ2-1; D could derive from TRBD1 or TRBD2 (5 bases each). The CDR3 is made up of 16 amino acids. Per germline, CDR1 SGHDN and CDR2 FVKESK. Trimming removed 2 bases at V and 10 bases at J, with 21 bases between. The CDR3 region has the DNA TGTGCCAGCAGCCAAACGACGGGGCTATTAACAGTAGAGCAGTTCTTC. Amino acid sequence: CASSQTTGLLTVEQFF.

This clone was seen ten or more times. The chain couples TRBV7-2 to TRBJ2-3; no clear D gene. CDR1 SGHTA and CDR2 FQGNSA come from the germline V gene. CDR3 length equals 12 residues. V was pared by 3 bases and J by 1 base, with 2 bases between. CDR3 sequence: CASSFGTDTQYF. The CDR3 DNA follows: TGTGCCAGCAGCTTCGGCACAGATACGCAGTATTTT.

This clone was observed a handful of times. This chain's CDR3 is CASSQDRSVGGRQYF. CDR3 sequence (DNA): TGCGCCAGCAGCCAAGATCGGTCGGTCGGGGGCCGGCAGTACTTC. This rearrangement joins TRBV4-3 to TRBJ2-7, with D possibly being TRBD1 or TRBD2 (6 bases each). The CDR3 loop spans 15 amino acids. V gave up 0 bases and J gave up 9 bases, with 18 bases separating them. Germline assignment: CDR1 LGHNA and CDR2 YSLEER.

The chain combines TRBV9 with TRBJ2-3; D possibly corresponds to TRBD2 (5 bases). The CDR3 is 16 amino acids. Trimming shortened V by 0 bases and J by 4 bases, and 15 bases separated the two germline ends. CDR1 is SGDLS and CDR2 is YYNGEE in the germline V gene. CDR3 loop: CASSVVANPRSDTQYF. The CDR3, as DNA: TGTGCCAGCAGCGTAGTAGCGAACCCGAGGTCAGATACGCAGTATTTT. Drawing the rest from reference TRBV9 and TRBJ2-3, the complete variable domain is DSGVTQTPKHLITATGQRVTLRCSPRSGDLSVYWYQQSLDQGLQFLIQYYNGEERAKGNILERFSAQQFPDLHSELNLSSLELGDSALYFCASSVVANPRSDTQYFGPGTRLTVL.

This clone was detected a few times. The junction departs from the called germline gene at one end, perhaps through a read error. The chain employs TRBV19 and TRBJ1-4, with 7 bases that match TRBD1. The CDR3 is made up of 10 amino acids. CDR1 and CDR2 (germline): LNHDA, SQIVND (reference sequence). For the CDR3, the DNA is TGTGCCAGTAGGCTTCGGGACAGCTGTTTT. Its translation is CASRLRDSCF.

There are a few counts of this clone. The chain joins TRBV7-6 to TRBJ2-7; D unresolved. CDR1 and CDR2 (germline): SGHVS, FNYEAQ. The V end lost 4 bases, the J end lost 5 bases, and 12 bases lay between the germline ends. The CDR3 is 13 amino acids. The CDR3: CASSSYPTDEQYF. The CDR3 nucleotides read TGTGCCAGCAGCTCATACCCGACGGACGAGCAGTACTTC. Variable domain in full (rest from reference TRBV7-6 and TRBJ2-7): GAGVSQSPRYKVTKRGQDVALRCDPISGHVSLYWYRQALGQGPEFLTYFNYEAQQDKSGLPNDRFSAERPEGSISTLTIQRTEQRDSAMYRCASSSYPTDEQYFGPGTRLTVT.

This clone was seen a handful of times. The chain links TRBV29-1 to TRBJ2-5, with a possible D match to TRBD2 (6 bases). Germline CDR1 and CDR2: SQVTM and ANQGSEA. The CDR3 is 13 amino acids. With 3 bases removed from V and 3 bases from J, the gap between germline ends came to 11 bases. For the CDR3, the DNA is TGCAGCGTTGAGGGTAGCGGTAAAGAGACCCAGTACTTC. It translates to CSVEGSGKETQYF. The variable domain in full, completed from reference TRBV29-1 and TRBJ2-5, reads SAVISQKPSRDICQRGTSLTIQCQVDSQVTMMFWYRQQPGQSLTLIATANQGSEATYESGFVIDKFPISRPNLTFSTLTVSNMSPEDSSIYLCSVEGSGKETQYFGPGTRLLVL.

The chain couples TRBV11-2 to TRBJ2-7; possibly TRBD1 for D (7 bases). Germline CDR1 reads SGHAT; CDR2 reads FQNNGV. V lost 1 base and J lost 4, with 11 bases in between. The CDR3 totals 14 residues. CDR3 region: CASSLGRGEYEQYF. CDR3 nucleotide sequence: TGTGCCAGCAGCTTAGGCAGGGGGGAGTACGAGCAGTACTTC.

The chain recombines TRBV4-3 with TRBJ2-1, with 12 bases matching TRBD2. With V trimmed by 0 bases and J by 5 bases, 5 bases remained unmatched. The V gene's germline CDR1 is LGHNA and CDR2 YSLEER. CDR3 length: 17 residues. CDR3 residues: CASSQDPSGRAHNEQFF. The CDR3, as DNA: TGCGCCAGCAGCCAAGATCCTAGCGGGAGGGCCCACAATGAGCAGTTCTTC.

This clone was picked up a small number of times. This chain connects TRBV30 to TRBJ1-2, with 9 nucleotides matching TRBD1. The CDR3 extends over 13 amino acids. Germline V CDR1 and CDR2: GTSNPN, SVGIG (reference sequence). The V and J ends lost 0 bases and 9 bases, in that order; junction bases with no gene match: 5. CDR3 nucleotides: TGTGCCTGGAGTGTAGGGACAGGGTTAAGCTACACCTTC. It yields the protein CAWSVGTGLSYTF.

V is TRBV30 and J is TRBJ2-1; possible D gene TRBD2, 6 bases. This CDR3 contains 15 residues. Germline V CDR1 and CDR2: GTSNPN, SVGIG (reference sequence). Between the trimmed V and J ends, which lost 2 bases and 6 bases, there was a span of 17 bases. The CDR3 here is CAWSSTSKWGNEQFF. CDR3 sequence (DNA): TGTGCCTGGAGTAGTACTAGCAAGTGGGGCAATGAGCAGTTCTTC.

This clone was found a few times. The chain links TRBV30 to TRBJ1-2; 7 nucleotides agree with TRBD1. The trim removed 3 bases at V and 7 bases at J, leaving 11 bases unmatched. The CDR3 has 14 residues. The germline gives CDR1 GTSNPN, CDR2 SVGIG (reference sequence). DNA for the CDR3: TGTGCCTGGAGCAGGGACAGCCTGGTTGGTGGCTACACCTTC. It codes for CAWSRDSLVGGYTF.

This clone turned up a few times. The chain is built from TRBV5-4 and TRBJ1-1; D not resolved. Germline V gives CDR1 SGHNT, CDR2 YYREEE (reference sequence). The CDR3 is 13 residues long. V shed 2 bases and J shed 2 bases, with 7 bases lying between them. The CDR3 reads CASSFSVNTEAFF. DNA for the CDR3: TGTGCCAGCAGCTTCTCTGTTAACACTGAAGCTTTCTTT.

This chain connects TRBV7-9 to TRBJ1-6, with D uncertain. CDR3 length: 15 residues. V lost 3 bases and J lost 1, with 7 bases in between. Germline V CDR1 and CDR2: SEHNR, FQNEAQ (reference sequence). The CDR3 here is CASSLSQSYNSPLHF. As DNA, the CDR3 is TGTGCCAGCAGCTTGTCACAGTCCTATAATTCACCCCTCCACTTT.

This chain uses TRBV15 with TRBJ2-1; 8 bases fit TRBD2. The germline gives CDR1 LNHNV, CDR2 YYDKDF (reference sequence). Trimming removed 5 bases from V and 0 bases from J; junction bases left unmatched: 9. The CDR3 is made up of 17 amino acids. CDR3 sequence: CATSGLPGGASYNEQFF. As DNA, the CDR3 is TGTGCCACCAGCGGGCTCCCCGGGGGGGCCTCCTACAATGAGCAGTTCTTC. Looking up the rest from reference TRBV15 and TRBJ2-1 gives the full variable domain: DAMVIQNPRYQVTQFGKPVTLSCSQTLNHNVMYWYQQKSSQAPKLLFHYYDKDFNNEADTPDNFQSRRPNTSFCFLDIRSPGLGDTAMYLCATSGLPGGASYNEQFFGPGTRLTVL.

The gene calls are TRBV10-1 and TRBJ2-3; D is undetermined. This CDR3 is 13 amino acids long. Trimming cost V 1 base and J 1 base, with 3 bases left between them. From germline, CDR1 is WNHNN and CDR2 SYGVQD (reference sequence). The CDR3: CASSEWGTDTQYF. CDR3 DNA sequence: TGCGCCAGCAGTGAGTGGGGCACAGATACGCAGTATTTT.

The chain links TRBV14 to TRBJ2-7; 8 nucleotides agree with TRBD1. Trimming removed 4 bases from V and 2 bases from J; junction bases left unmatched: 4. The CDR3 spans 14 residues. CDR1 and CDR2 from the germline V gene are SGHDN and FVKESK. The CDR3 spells CASSRPGGPYEQYF. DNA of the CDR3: TGTGCCAGCAGCCGACCAGGGGGCCCCTACGAGCAGTACTTC.

DNA for the CDR3: TGTGCCAGCAGCCCGCCCCCGGGACAGGGGGCTATCGGGAACATTCAGTACTTC. It yields the protein CASSPPPGQGAIGNIQYF. V usage is TRBV5-6 and J usage is TRBJ2-4; the match to TRBD1 covers 12 bases. This CDR3 spans 18 amino acids. Germline V lookup: CDR1 SGHDT, CDR2 YYEEEE. Trimming took 4 bases from V and 7 from J; bases not matched to a gene: 15.

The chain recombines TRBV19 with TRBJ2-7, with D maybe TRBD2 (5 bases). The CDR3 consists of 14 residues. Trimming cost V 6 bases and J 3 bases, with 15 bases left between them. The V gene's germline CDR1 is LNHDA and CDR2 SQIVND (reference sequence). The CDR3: CASRLGEISYEQYF. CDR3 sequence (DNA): TGTGCCAGTAGGCTCGGGGAGATAAGCTACGAGCAGTACTTC.

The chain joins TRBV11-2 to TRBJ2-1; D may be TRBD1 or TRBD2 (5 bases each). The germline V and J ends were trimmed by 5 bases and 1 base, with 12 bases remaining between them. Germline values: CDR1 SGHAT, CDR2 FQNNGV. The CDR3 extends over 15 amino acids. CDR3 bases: TGTGCCAGCAGCCCTCCGGGACGGTCCTACAATGAGCAGTTCTTC. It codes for CASSPPGRSYNEQFF.

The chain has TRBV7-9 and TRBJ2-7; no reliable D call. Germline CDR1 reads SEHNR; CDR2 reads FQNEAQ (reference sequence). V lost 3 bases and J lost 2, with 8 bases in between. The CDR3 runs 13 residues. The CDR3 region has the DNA TGTGCCAGCAGCTTCGTGGGTCCCTACGAGCAGTACTTC. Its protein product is CASSFVGPYEQYF. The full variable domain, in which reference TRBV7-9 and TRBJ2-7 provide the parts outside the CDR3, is DTGVSQNPRHKITKRGQNVTFRCDPISEHNRLYWYRQTLGQGPEFLTYFQNEAQLEKSRLLSDRFSAERPKGSFSTLEIQRTEQGDSAMYLCASSFVGPYEQYFGPGTRLTVT.

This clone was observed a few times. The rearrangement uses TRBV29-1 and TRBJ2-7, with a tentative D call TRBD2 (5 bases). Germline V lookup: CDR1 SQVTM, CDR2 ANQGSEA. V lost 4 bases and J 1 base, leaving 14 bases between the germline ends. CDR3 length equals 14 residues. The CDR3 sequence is CSVAPLAGSYEQYF. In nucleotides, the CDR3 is TGCAGCGTTGCTCCCCTAGCTGGATCCTACGAGCAGTACTTC.

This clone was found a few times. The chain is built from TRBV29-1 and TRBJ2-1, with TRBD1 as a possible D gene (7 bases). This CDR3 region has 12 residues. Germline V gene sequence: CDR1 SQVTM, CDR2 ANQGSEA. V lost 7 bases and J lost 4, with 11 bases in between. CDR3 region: CSAGGGYNEQFF. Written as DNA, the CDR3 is TGCAGCGCAGGGGGAGGATACAATGAGCAGTTCTTC.

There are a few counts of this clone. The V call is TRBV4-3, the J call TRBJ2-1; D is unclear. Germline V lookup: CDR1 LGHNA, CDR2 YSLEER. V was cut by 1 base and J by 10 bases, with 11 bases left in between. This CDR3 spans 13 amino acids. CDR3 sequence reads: CASSQVPNEEQFF. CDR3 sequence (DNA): TGCGCCAGCAGCCAAGTCCCAAATGAGGAGCAGTTCTTC.